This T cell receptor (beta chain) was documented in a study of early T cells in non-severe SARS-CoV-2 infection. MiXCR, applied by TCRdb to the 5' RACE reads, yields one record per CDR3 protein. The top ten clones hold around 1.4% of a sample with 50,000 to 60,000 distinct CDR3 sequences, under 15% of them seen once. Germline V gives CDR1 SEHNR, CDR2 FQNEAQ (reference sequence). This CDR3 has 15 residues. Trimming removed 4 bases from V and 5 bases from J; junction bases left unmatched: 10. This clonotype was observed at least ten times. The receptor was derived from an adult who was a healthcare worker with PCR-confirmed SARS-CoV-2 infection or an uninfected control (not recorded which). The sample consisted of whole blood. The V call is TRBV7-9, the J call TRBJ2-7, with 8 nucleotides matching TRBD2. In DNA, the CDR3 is TGTGCCAGCAGCTCTGGTCGGGGGGGAAGGGACGAGCAGTACTTC. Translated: CASSSGRGGRDEQYF.